Listed below are T cell receptor beta chains from one sample, sequenced in a study of identical twins. Via MiXCR, TCRdb re-called the 5' RACE reads, giving one row per CDR3 protein. The repertoire holds about 690,000 distinct CDR3 sequences, with roughly 20% as singletons. The sample was also reused in another study, on T cells expressing NK-cell markers.

The sequenced material came from PBMCs. The origin of the receptors is a woman aged 18-29 years in good health. Each CDR3 is given with its conserved first and last residue. The D gene is left open where the match is weak. Expanded clones are given a class, and other clones once, few, many or no size at all.

abundance	v_gene	d_gene	j_gene	CDR3aa	CDR3nt
-	TRBV5-1	-	TRBJ2-1	CASSSGDAQSEQFF	TGCGCCAGCAGCTCCGGGGACGCCCAAAGTGAGCAGTTCTTC
-	TRBV20-1	-	TRBJ1-1	CSARAGSEAFF	TGCAGTGCTAGGGCCGGTTCTGAAGCTTTCTTT
many	TRBV20-1	-	TRBJ2-1	CSAGGIKNEQFF	TGCAGTGCTGGCGGGATAAAGAATGAGCAGTTCTTC
few	TRBV29-1	TRBD2	TRBJ2-7	CSDYPGTSSYEQYF	TGCAGCGATTACCCCGGGACTAGCTCCTACGAGCAGTACTTC
-	TRBV7-9	-	TRBJ2-7	CASSYSVIRTYEQYF	TGTGCCAGCAGCTATTCGGTAATCAGAACCTACGAGCAGTACTTC
few	TRBV27	TRBD1	TRBJ2-2	CASSLFRTGTTGELFF	TGTGCCAGCAGTTTATTTCGGACAGGGACAACCGGGGAGCTGTTTTTT
-	TRBV12-3/TRBV12-4	-	TRBJ1-3	CASSLSPGYGNTIYF	TGTGCCAGCAGTCTCTCCCCCGGGTACGGAAACACCATATATTTT
few	TRBV10-3	-	TRBJ2-7	CAISFQVSSYEQYF	TGTGCCATCAGTTTCCAGGTCAGCTCCTACGAGCAGTACTTC
-	TRBV14	-	TRBJ1-4	CASSLNSGHLFF	TGTGCCAGCAGCCTCAATTCGGGCCACCTGTTTTTT
-	TRBV6-5	-	TRBJ2-3	CASSYSWERTDTQYF	TGTGCCAGCAGTTACTCCTGGGAACGCACAGATACGCAGTATTTT
-	TRBV11-1	-	TRBJ2-3	CASSLSRKKNTDTQYF	TGTGCCAGCAGCTTATCGCGCAAGAAAAACACAGATACGCAGTATTTT
-	TRBV5-1	-	TRBJ2-5	CASTLGVIQETQYF	TGCGCCAGCACCTTAGGGGTGATCCAAGAGACCCAGTACTTC
few	TRBV28	TRBD1	TRBJ2-1	CASSTMTGNSYNEQFF	TGTGCCAGCAGCACAATGACAGGGAACTCCTACAATGAGCAGTTCTTC
-	TRBV4-2	-	TRBJ2-7	CASSQEASQLLQYF	TGTGCCAGCAGCCAAGAGGCTAGCCAACTCCTGCAGTACTTC
few	TRBV6-2/TRBV6-3	TRBD2	TRBJ2-2	CASSRLLAPNTGELFF	TGTGCCAGCAGTCGGTTACTAGCGCCTAACACCGGGGAGCTGTTTTTT
-	TRBV25-1	-	TRBJ2-1	CASSESLPGENEQFF	TGTGCCAGCAGTGAATCCCTGCCGGGAGAGAATGAGCAGTTCTTC
many	TRBV12-3/TRBV12-4	-	TRBJ1-5	CASSRTENQPQHF	TGTGCCAGCAGCAGGACAGAAAATCAGCCCCAGCATTTT
few	TRBV29-1	-	TRBJ2-1	CSVEDTAEAGIYNEQFF	TGCAGCGTTGAAGATACAGCGGAGGCGGGTATATACAATGAGCAGTTCTTC
-	TRBV6-6	-	TRBJ1-2	CASSYNSFYGYTF	TGTGCCAGCAGTTACAACAGTTTCTATGGCTACACCTTC
-	TRBV12-3/TRBV12-4	-	TRBJ1-2	CASTLGGVNGYTF	TGTGCCAGCACTCTAGGGGGGGTTAATGGCTACACCTTC
few	TRBV20-1	-	TRBJ2-1	CSARFGGTYNEQFF	TGCAGTGCTCGATTCGGGGGAACCTACAATGAGCAGTTCTTC
few	TRBV27	-	TRBJ2-1	CASSSYLGNEQFF	TGTGCCAGCAGTTCGTACCTGGGGAATGAGCAGTTCTTC
-	TRBV6-5	TRBD2	TRBJ2-7	CASSYTSALTYEQYF	TGTGCCAGCAGTTACACTAGCGCCTTAACCTACGAGCAGTACTTC
-	TRBV20-1	TRBD1	TRBJ1-2	CSAGITGVGYTF	TGCAGTGCGGGGATAACAGGGGTTGGCTACACCTTC
-	TRBV6-1	TRBD2	TRBJ2-5	CASSRTSGYQETQYF	TGTGCCAGCAGCCGGACTAGCGGATACCAAGAGACCCAGTACTTC
-	TRBV20-1	-	TRBJ2-7	CSALQVITYEQYF	TGCAGTGCCTTGCAGGTGATCACCTACGAGCAGTACTTC
many	TRBV6-5	-	TRBJ2-1	CASSLRDFSNEQFF	TGTGCCAGCAGTTTAAGGGACTTTAGCAATGAGCAGTTCTTC
few	TRBV7-3	-	TRBJ2-1	CASRLTQNEQFF	TGTGCCAGCAGATTGACCCAAAATGAGCAGTTCTTC
many	TRBV6-5	TRBD1	TRBJ2-3	CASSYGFLQGADTQYF	TGTGCCAGCAGTTACGGGTTCTTACAGGGGGCAGATACGCAGTATTTT
-	TRBV6-5	TRBD1	TRBJ1-5	CASSFHRDRQPQHF	TGTGCCAGCAGTTTTCACCGGGACAGGCAGCCCCAGCATTTT
many	TRBV6-5	TRBD2	TRBJ2-7	CASSYSGAGGIVDF	TGTGCCAGCAGTTACTCGGGAGCGGGAGGGATAGTCGACTTC
-	TRBV10-3	-	TRBJ2-7	CAIREMEGTHEQYF	TGTGCCATCAGGGAGATGGAGGGGACCCACGAGCAGTACTTC
-	TRBV15	TRBD1	TRBJ2-7	CATSNRDRVWEQYF	TGTGCCACCAGCAACCGGGACAGGGTGTGGGAGCAGTACTTC
few	TRBV25-1	TRBD1	TRBJ2-2	CASIGQGNTGELFF	TGTGCCAGCATCGGACAGGGAAACACCGGGGAGCTGTTTTTT
many	TRBV12-3/TRBV12-4	TRBD1	TRBJ2-5	CASSFDRGETQYF	TGTGCCAGCAGCTTCGACAGGGGGGAGACCCAGTACTTC
once	TRBV6-1	TRBD1	TRBJ2-5	CASSGTGGEETQYF	TGTGCCAGCAGTGGGACAGGGGGGGAAGAGACCCAGTACTTC
-	TRBV15	-	TRBJ2-4	CATSRDLRGDIQYF	TGTGCCACCAGCAGAGATTTGAGGGGAGACATTCAGTACTTC
once	TRBV3-1	-	TRBJ2-1	CASSQSSRGEQFF	TGTGCCAGCAGCCAAAGTTCTCGGGGTGAGCAGTTCTTC
few	TRBV20-1	-	TRBJ2-3	CSARVRDPKQYF	TGCAGTGCTAGAGTAAGGGATCCTAAGCAGTATTTT
few	TRBV29-1	-	TRBJ2-7	CSVAALGAGSYEQYF	TGCAGCGTTGCCGCCTTGGGAGCGGGCTCCTACGAGCAGTACTTC
-	TRBV7-7	-	TRBJ2-2	CASSLEGGPGELFF	TGTGCCAGCAGCTTAGAAGGGGGGCCCGGGGAGCTGTTTTTT
many	TRBV20-1	-	TRBJ2-5	CSTQPRTAQETQYF	TGCAGTACCCAGCCCAGGACAGCACAAGAGACCCAGTACTTC
-	TRBV7-2	-	TRBJ1-1	CASSLRVEGFF	TGTGCCAGCAGCCTAAGGGTGGAAGGCTTCTTT
-	TRBV12-3/TRBV12-4	-	TRBJ2-3	CASSHETTGADTQYF	TGTGCCAGCAGCCACGAAACGACGGGCGCAGATACGCAGTATTTT
many	TRBV10-3	TRBD2	TRBJ2-1	CAISESGAGVNEQFF	TGTGCCATCAGTGAGTCGGGAGCGGGAGTCAATGAGCAGTTCTTC
-	TRBV12-3/TRBV12-4	TRBD2	TRBJ2-7	CASRKAGRYEQYF	TGTGCCAGCAGGAAAGCGGGAAGGTACGAGCAGTACTTC
-	TRBV29-1	TRBD1	TRBJ2-1	CSADRGKNEQFF	TGCAGCGCCGACAGGGGGAAGAATGAGCAGTTCTTC
-	TRBV18	-	TRBJ2-1	CASSPSGMVFNNEQFF	TGTGCCAGCTCACCTTCGGGGATGGTTTTCAACAATGAGCAGTTCTTC
-	TRBV12-3/TRBV12-4	TRBD2	TRBJ2-5	CASSLREGLWPQYF	TGTGCCAGCTCCCTCAGGGAGGGACTTTGGCCCCAGTACTTC
few	TRBV12-3/TRBV12-4	-	TRBJ1-2	CASSLSRGTKGGYTF	TGTGCCAGCAGTCTCTCCAGGGGAACAAAGGGTGGCTACACCTTC
many	TRBV12-5	-	TRBJ2-1	CASGVDSSYNEQFF	TGTGCTAGTGGTGTGGACAGCTCCTACAATGAGCAGTTCTTC
once	TRBV12-3/TRBV12-4	-	TRBJ2-4	CASSLIRDIQYF	TGTGCCAGCAGTTTGATTAGGGACATTCAGTACTTC
-	TRBV29-1	TRBD1	TRBJ2-1	CSVVGSDRVGNEQFF	TGCAGCGTTGTGGGGTCGGACAGGGTAGGCAATGAGCAGTTCTTC
-	TRBV4-1	-	TRBJ2-3	CASSQPDRTDTQYF	TGCGCCAGCAGCCAACCGGACAGAACAGATACGCAGTATTTT
-	TRBV20-1	TRBD2	TRBJ2-1	CSARTSGTKINEQFF	TGCAGTGCTCGGACTAGCGGGACAAAAATCAATGAGCAGTTCTTC
-	TRBV21-1	-	TRBJ2-1	CATIRTSPGGTGNEQFF	TGTGCCACCATCAGGACCTCTCCGGGCGGGACCGGCAATGAGCAGTTCTTC
few	TRBV9	-	TRBJ2-1	CASSVEGLKQFF	TGTGCCAGCAGCGTAGAGGGACTTAAGCAGTTCTTC
few	TRBV20-1	-	TRBJ2-1	CSARDIKVPYNEQFF	TGCAGTGCTAGAGACATAAAGGTCCCCTACAATGAGCAGTTCTTC
many	TRBV25-1	-	TRBJ2-4	CASSEGNIQYF	TGTGCCAGCAGTGAGGGGAACATTCAGTACTTC